This entry describes one T cell receptor (beta chain). The antigen this receptor binds is unknown. No quality values exist for individual bases; no much larger clone is one base distant. Each collaborating institution followed its own protocols to collect whole blood in K2EDTA tubes. Collaborator samples were shipped for TCRbeta analysis as frozen whole blood, isolated PBMCs, or DNA extracted from either sample type. TCRbeta CDR3 regions were amplified from genomic DNA using the immunoSEQ Assay, a bias-controlled multiplex PCR. Concerning the study's data processing: The number of nucleated cells in each sample was estimated from the amplification of reference gene primers within the assay. To quantify the absolute abundance of each unique TCRbeta CDR3 rearrangement, sequence reads were collapsed and filtered. Productive Simpson clonality was computed per sample as the square root of Simpson's diversity index over productive rearrangements. TCRdb holds this immuneACCESS table with in-frame rearrangements only. Some clones are missing; in checked studies, unresolved V genes explain under half, and the rest has no known cause. That table gives V, J and clone size, and the DNA gave D and trimming. This sample holds approximately 360,000 clones; roughly nine tenths were observed only once. Jointly, the top ten make up more than 0.95% of the sample.

This record comes from a study of blood T cell repertoires in COVID-19 (dated by TCRdb to the early 2020s). About the full investigation: Samples from collaborators originated in the United States, Italy and Spain and spanned both the acute and convalescent phases of COVID-19. Subjects who had been exposed to COVID-19, were actively infected with it, or had recovered from it provided the deeply sampled blood TCRbeta repertoires that made up the dataset. Where available, HLA class I and class II types were taken from metadata supplied by the sample provider and were not determined by assay-based typing. The prospective study material was composed of cDNA or gDNA derived from T cells, B-cell-depleted T cells, or PBMCs. A de-identified subject ID, COVID-19 status, age in years and sex were almost always included in the sample metadata. The repertoires were released in a freely available public database intended as a resource for research on the immune response to SARS-CoV-2. The samples were drawn from two sources: the first 160 participants of the ongoing ImmuneRACE study, and fewer than 1,500 subjects contributed by 6 global collaborators. Paper-wide results and their limitations: The amount of clinical and demographic metadata varied by source and participant and was provided uncurated.

This clonotype was sampled from a man aged 35-49 years with acute or convalescent COVID-19. Sequences were obtained from peripheral blood.

CDR3 reads: CASSPDRGLWEKLFF. Read as DNA, the sequence is TGTGCCAGCTCACCTGACAGGGGGCTTTGGGAAAAACTGTTTTTT. The sequence is built from TRBV18 and TRBJ1-4, and 10 bases in between align with TRBD1. The germline V gene encodes CDR1 KGHSH and CDR2 LQKENI. Trimming accounts for 3 bases at V and 8 bases at J, while the number of junction bases matched to no gene is 6. The CDR3 covers 15 residues, taking in both the cysteine and the phenylalanine. The read is trimmed to its CDR3 DNA, 45 bases read in frame from base 1.